A selection of T cell receptor beta chains follows, all from one sample in a study of T cell responses to AZD1222 COVID-19 vaccine. This table comes from immunoSEQ multiplex PCR, and its TCRdb copy is limited to in-frame clones, with some not included. The sample yields 150,000 or so clones, roughly nine tenths seen once. The sample was peripheral blood, taken after recovery from COVID-19. These receptors were collected from an adult who had recovered from COVID-19. CDR3s include the opening cysteine and the closing phenylalanine or tryptophan. Each record gives: CDR3 length, J gene, V gene, D gene, clone size, CDR3 protein, CDR3 DNA. The D gene is left open where the match is weak. Size is stated for part of the rows, as once, few or many counts, or as a class when the clone is expanded.

15,TRBJ1-1,TRBV27,TRBD1,NA,CASSSGTGKNTEAFF,TGTGCCAGCAGCTCCGGGACAGGGAAGAACACTGAAGCTTTCTTT
14,TRBJ2-1,TRBV2,NA,NA,CASSELPRLHEQFF,TGTGCCAGCAGTGAACTACCCAGGCTGCATGAGCAGTTCTTC
11,TRBJ1-1,TRBV13,NA,NA,CASSKNTEAFF,TGTGCCAGCAGTAAAAACACTGAAGCTTTCTTT
19,TRBJ2-7,TRBV28,TRBD2,NA,CASTPRSGGTSGTRYEQYF,TGTGCCAGCACCCCGAGATCTGGCGGGACTAGCGGGACCCGCTACGAGCAGTACTTC
12,TRBJ2-2,TRBV3-1/TRBV3-2,NA,NA,CASRRGTGELFF,TGTGCCAGCAGACGGGGCACCGGGGAGCTGTTTTTT
17,TRBJ2-6,TRBV4-2,NA,NA,CASSQELSAAGANVLTF,TGTGCCAGCAGCCAAGAATTGAGCGCGGCTGGGGCCAACGTCCTGACTTTC
14,TRBJ1-1,TRBV6-5,NA,NA,CASSTWTANTEAFF,TGTGCCAGCAGTACATGGACGGCGAACACTGAAGCTTTCTTT
15,TRBJ1-3,TRBV18,NA,NA,CASSPGSTAGNTIYF,TGTGCCAGCTCACCAGGCAGTACAGCTGGAAACACCATATATTTT
15,TRBJ2-5,TRBV19,NA,NA,CASRPTGPTGETQYF,TGTGCCAGTAGGCCGACAGGCCCCACGGGAGAGACCCAGTACTTC
15,TRBJ1-2,TRBV10-3,NA,NA,CATHPGREPRYGYTF,TGTGCCACTCACCCCGGGCGGGAGCCCCGTTATGGCTACACCTTC
14,TRBJ2-4,TRBV20-1,NA,NA,CSASAGAGLNIQYF,TGCAGTGCTAGTGCCGGGGCCGGGTTAAACATTCAGTACTTC
12,TRBJ2-1,TRBV11-3,NA,NA,CASSIIPNEQFF,TGTGCCAGCAGCATAATTCCAAATGAGCAGTTCTTC
10,TRBJ2-7,TRBV25-1,NA,NA,CASGRDEQYF,TGTGCCAGTGGGAGAGACGAGCAGTACTTC
14,TRBJ2-7,TRBV5-5,NA,once,CASSLASASYEQYF,TGTGCCAGCAGCTTGGCTTCGGCGAGTTACGAGCAGTACTTC
12,TRBJ2-7,TRBV23-1,NA,NA,CVQRSPRGEQYF,TGCGTCCAGAGGTCCCCTCGGGGAGAGCAGTACTTC
14,TRBJ1-5,TRBV3-1/TRBV3-2,NA,NA,CASSLGTGGEPQHF,TGTGCCAGCAGCCTAGGGACCGGAGGGGAGCCCCAGCATTTT
15,TRBJ2-2,TRBV9,NA,once,CASSVAGHYTGELFF,TGTGCCAGCAGCGTAGCCGGACACTACACCGGGGAGCTGTTTTTT
15,TRBJ1-6,TRBV13,NA,NA,CASSPSGSYNSPLHF,TGTGCCAGCAGCCCCAGCGGCTCCTATAATTCACCCCTCCACTTT
19,TRBJ2-2,TRBV5-6,TRBD2,NA,CASSISGTSGRARTGELFF,TGTGCCAGCAGCATCTCCGGGACTAGCGGGAGGGCCAGAACCGGGGAGCTGTTTTTT
17,TRBJ1-2,TRBV7-2,NA,NA,CASSPLPRGKSDYGYTF,TGTGCCAGCAGCCCTCTCCCTCGGGGTAAGTCCGACTATGGCTACACCTTC
14,TRBJ2-2,TRBV25-1,NA,once,CASTDRANTGELFF,TGTGCCAGCACTGACAGAGCGAACACCGGGGAGCTGTTTTTT
14,TRBJ2-2,TRBV28,NA,NA,CASSFSTRTGELFF,TGTGCCAGCAGTTTCTCGACTAGGACCGGGGAGCTGTTTTTT
15,TRBJ1-5,TRBV4-3,NA,NA,CASSQDAVSNQPQHF,TGCGCCAGCAGCCAAGACGCCGTTAGCAATCAGCCCCAGCATTTT
11,TRBJ2-7,TRBV6-5,NA,NA,CASSPSYEQYF,TGTGCCAGCAGTCCTTCCTACGAGCAGTACTTC
14,TRBJ1-6,TRBV5-1,NA,NA,CASSSGHVNSPLHF,TGCGCCAGCAGCTCCGGACATGTCAATTCACCCCTCCACTTT
12,TRBJ2-1,TRBV27,NA,NA,CASSFSYNEQFF,TGTGCCAGCAGTTTCTCCTACAATGAGCAGTTCTTC
14,TRBJ1-2,TRBV5-1,NA,NA,CASSLDGGDYGYTF,TGCGCCAGCAGCTTGGATGGGGGCGACTATGGCTACACCTTC
13,TRBJ1-1,TRBV28,NA,NA,CASSLFGYTEAFF,TGTGCCAGCAGTTTATTCGGGTACACTGAAGCTTTCTTT
13,TRBJ2-7,TRBV7-3,NA,few,CASSLGYSYEQYF,TGTGCCAGCAGCTTGGGATACTCCTACGAGCAGTACTTC
14,TRBJ2-3,TRBV6-5,NA,NA,CASREGVRGDTQYF,TGTGCCAGCAGGGAGGGGGTTAGAGGAGATACGCAGTATTTT
17,TRBJ2-3,TRBV7-6,TRBD2,NA,CASSSTAGGTSTDTQYF,TGTGCCAGCAGCTCGACAGCGGGAGGGACTTCCACAGATACGCAGTATTTT
16,TRBJ2-4,TRBV3-1/TRBV3-2,NA,NA,CASSQEFTRAKNIQYF,TGTGCCAGCAGCCAAGAGTTTACGAGAGCCAAAAACATTCAGTACTTC
14,TRBJ1-4,TRBV15,TRBD1,NA,CATSTGTGYEKLFF,TGTGCCACCAGCACCGGGACAGGGTACGAAAAACTGTTTTTT
15,TRBJ1-4,TRBV4-2,NA,NA,CASSPDGATNEKLFF,TGTGCCAGCAGCCCGGACGGGGCAACTAATGAAAAACTGTTTTTT
13,TRBJ2-2,TRBV3-1/TRBV3-2,NA,NA,CASSQAITGELFF,TGTGCCAGCAGCCAAGCCATCACCGGGGAGCTGTTTTTT